Listed below are T cell receptor beta chains from one sample, sequenced in a study of T cell responses to AZD1222 COVID-19 vaccine. Sequencing was performed with immunoSEQ multiplex PCR; in TCRdb, only in-frame clones are kept and a portion is missing. The sample holds 100,000 or so clones; 85% to 90% are singletons and the top ten take under 3%. Sequencing was performed on peripheral blood, taken on day 0 of AZD1222 vaccination. The receptors were sampled from an adult in good health. Each CDR3 is given with its conserved first and last residue. Each record gives: D gene, clone size, J gene, CDR3 length, V gene, CDR3 DNA, CDR3 protein. D genes are given only for firm matches. Expanded clones are given a class, and other clones once, few, many or no size at all.

>.|.|TRBJ1-1|15|TRBV7-2
TGTGCCAGCCTACCGGTATTGGGGGTGTCCTATGAAGCTTTCTTT
CASLPVLGVSYEAFF
>TRBD1|.|TRBJ2-7|12|TRBV11-2
TGTGCCAGCAGCGCACCGGGACAGGGTAAGTACTTC
CASSAPGQGKYF
>TRBD1|.|TRBJ1-6|14|TRBV15
TGTGCCACCAGCGAGGACAGGGATAATTCACCCCTCCACTTT
CATSEDRDNSPLHF
>.|once|TRBJ2-4|14|TRBV29-1
TGCAGCGTGGCGGGCCTGGGGGCCAAAAACATTCAGTACTTC
CSVAGLGAKNIQYF
>.|.|TRBJ2-7|16|TRBV27
TGTGCCAGCAGTAGGCAATATTCCGGGGGATCCTACGAGCAGTACTTC
CASSRQYSGGSYEQYF
>.|.|TRBJ2-7|12|TRBV2
TGTGCCAGCAGTTCATACACAAGCGAGCAGTACTTC
CASSSYTSEQYF
>TRBD2|.|TRBJ2-1|17|TRBV19
TGTGCCAGTAGTCCCCACCCCCCTAGCGGGGGAGGGAATGAGCAGTTCTTC
CASSPHPPSGGGNEQFF
>.|.|TRBJ2-1|16|TRBV23-1
TGCGCCAGCAGTCAGATGAACGGGAGCTCCTACAATGAGCAGTTCTTC
CASSQMNGSSYNEQFF
>TRBD1|.|TRBJ1-1|12|TRBV29-1
TGCAGCGTGAGGGGGCCTGGCACTGAAGCTTTCTTT
CSVRGPGTEAFF
>.|.|TRBJ1-2|16|TRBV27
TGTGCCAGCACCATAAATCCGGGGGTTCCTTCCTATGGCTACACCTTC
CASTINPGVPSYGYTF
>TRBD1|.|TRBJ1-1|16|TRBV7-3
TGTGCCAGCAGCCTAGAATCGAACAACAGGGGTTCTGAAGCTTTCTTT
CASSLESNNRGSEAFF
>.|.|TRBJ1-2|16|TRBV7-3
TGTGCCAGCAGCCTTGGACAGTCGGGAGTAGTCTATGGCTACACCTTC
CASSLGQSGVVYGYTF
>.|.|TRBJ2-4|14|TRBV7-9
TGTGCCAGCAGCTCCGACCGAGGATCGGGCCTAGAGCACTTC
CASSSDRGSGLEHF
>.|.|TRBJ1-1|16|TRBV6-6
TGTGCCAGCACAGTGGCCGCCGGTTTGGGGAACACTGAAGCTTTCTTT
CASTVAAGLGNTEAFF
>.|.|TRBJ2-7|16|TRBV18
TGTGCCAGCTCACCCCTGACAGGGAGGACTTGGTACGAGCAGTACTTC
CASSPLTGRTWYEQYF
>.|.|TRBJ2-7|15|TRBV5-6
TGTGCCAGCAGCTTGGGTCAGGGAGGTATCTACGAGCAGTACTTC
CASSLGQGGIYEQYF
>.|.|TRBJ2-1|16|TRBV4-2
TGTGCCAGCAGCCAAGAGGTAACTAGCTTTTACAATGAGCAGTTCTTC
CASSQEVTSFYNEQFF
>.|.|TRBJ1-5|14|TRBV7-2
TGTGCCAGCAGCCCCTCGGGCAGGGGACAGCCCCAGCATTTT
CASSPSGRGQPQHF
>.|.|TRBJ1-1|14|TRBV7-2
TGTGCCAGCAGCTTTGGGCAGGGGAACACTGAAGCTTTCTTT
CASSFGQGNTEAFF
>.|.|TRBJ2-1|12|TRBV4-1
TGCGCCAGCAGCCACCTCCGGGATGAGCAGTTCTTC
CASSHLRDEQFF
>.|.|TRBJ1-2|16|TRBV7-2
TGTGCCAGCAGCTTAGAACCCCCGGGGACATCGAATGGCTACACCTTC
CASSLEPPGTSNGYTF
>.|.|TRBJ2-1|15|TRBV7-2
TGTGCCAGCAGCTACTACACTAGTGGCTACAATGAGCAGTTCTTC
CASSYYTSGYNEQFF
>TRBD1|.|TRBJ1-6|14|TRBV25-1
TGTGCCAGCAGCCCGACAGGGGTGGGTTCACCCCTCCACTTT
CASSPTGVGSPLHF
>.|once|TRBJ2-7|14|TRBV2
TGTGCCAGCAGTGAAACGGGCCTCCGACACGAGCAGTACTTC
CASSETGLRHEQYF
>TRBD1|.|TRBJ2-7|16|TRBV28
TGTGCCAGCAGTTTATTATGGGACAGCGGCCCCTACGAGCAGTACTTC
CASSLLWDSGPYEQYF
>.|.|TRBJ2-1|16|TRBV11-2
TGTGCCAGCAGCCCAGTCTGGGGGAACTCCTACAATGAGCAGTTCTTC
CASSPVWGNSYNEQFF
>TRBD1|.|TRBJ1-1|16|TRBV28
TGTGCCAGCAGTTCCGACAGGGCGGTTGCGGATACTGAAGCTTTCTTT
CASSSDRAVADTEAFF
>TRBD1|.|TRBJ1-4|15|TRBV5-1
TGCGCCAGCAGCACCCGGACAGGGGGGGATGAAAAACTGTTTTTT
CASSTRTGGDEKLFF
>.|.|TRBJ2-2|18|TRBV5-4
TGTGCCAGCAGCTTTGAAGGAACTGGACCATCGGGCCCCGGGGAGCTGTTTTTT
CASSFEGTGPSGPGELFF
>TRBD1|.|TRBJ1-3|16|TRBV11-3
TGTGCCAGCAGCTTAGTGGCAGGGGGCTCTGGAAACACCATATATTTT
CASSLVAGGSGNTIYF
>.|.|TRBJ2-2|15|TRBV5-6
TGTGCCAGCATCCCGGGTTACCAGAACACCGGGGAGCTGTTTTTT
CASIPGYQNTGELFF
>.|.|TRBJ2-1|17|TRBV18
TGTGCCAGCTCACCACCTGAAAAAAGAAGCTCCTACAATGAGCAGTTCTTC
CASSPPEKRSSYNEQFF
>.|.|TRBJ2-3|13|TRBV9
TGTGCCAGCAGCGTGGTGGACACAGATACGCAGTATTTT
CASSVVDTDTQYF
>.|.|TRBJ1-5|17|TRBV21-1
TGTGCCAGCAGCATTCCCCGGGACAGGGACCGCAATCAGCCCCAGCATTTT
CASSIPRDRDRNQPQHF
>TRBD1|.|TRBJ2-3|16|TRBV24-1
TGTGCCACCAGTGGGCCGGGACAGCGGAGCACAGATACGCAGTATTTT
CATSGPGQRSTDTQYF
>TRBD1|.|TRBJ1-1|15|TRBV5-1
TGCGCCAGCAGCCTGGACAGGGTGGGAGACACTGAAGCTTTCTTT
CASSLDRVGDTEAFF
>.|.|TRBJ1-5|13|TRBV6-5
TGTGCCAGCAGTTACAAGGGTGATCAGCCCCAGCATTTT
CASSYKGDQPQHF
>.|.|TRBJ2-5|16|TRBV5-6
TGTGCCAGCAGTTTGGGAGGAGGGTTAGCGAGAGAGACCCAGTACTTC
CASSLGGGLARETQYF
>TRBD2|.|TRBJ2-2|17|TRBV2
TGTGCCAGCAGGATACTAATAGCGGGGCTCAACACCGGGGAGCTGTTTTTT
CASRILIAGLNTGELFF
>TRBD2|.|TRBJ2-3|16|TRBV9
TGTGCCAGCAGCGTAGGAGCGGGAGGGCCCTTAGATACGCAGTATTTT
CASSVGAGGPLDTQYF
>.|.|TRBJ1-2|14|TRBV7-2
TGTGCCAGCAGCGTGGGCAGGGGAGAGTCTGGCTACACCTTC
CASSVGRGESGYTF
>.|.|TRBJ1-1|15|TRBV5-1
TGCGCCAGCAGCTTAAGGGGAGACTCAGACACTGAAGCTTTCTTT
CASSLRGDSDTEAFF
>.|.|TRBJ1-2|14|TRBV15
TGTGCCACCAGCAGAGTTCCGGATAACTATGGCTACACCTTC
CATSRVPDNYGYTF
>.|.|TRBJ1-2|13|TRBV6-2/TRBV6-3
TGTGCCAGCAGTTCCGACAGCAACTATGGCTACACCTTC
CASSSDSNYGYTF
>TRBD1|.|TRBJ1-2|15|TRBV28
TGTGCCAGCAGCACAGGGGGCGCGTGGGGTTATGGCTACACCTTC
CASSTGGAWGYGYTF
>.|.|TRBJ1-2|12|TRBV20-1
TGCAGTGCTAGTGGGCAGAACTATGGCTACACCTTC
CSASGQNYGYTF
>.|.|TRBJ1-1|13|TRBV27
TGTGCCAGCAGTTTAAGAGGCGTCACTGAAGCTTTCTTT
CASSLRGVTEAFF
>TRBD1|.|TRBJ1-6|15|TRBV14
TGTGCCAGCAGCCTGGACAGGGGCAGGCGGTCACCCCTCCACTTT
CASSLDRGRRSPLHF
>.|.|TRBJ2-7|14|TRBV5-8
TGTGCCAGCAGCTTGGGAACAGGTCCGTGGGAGCAGTACTTC
CASSLGTGPWEQYF
>TRBD1|once|TRBJ1-5|18|TRBV19
TGTGCCAGTAGTAAGGACAGGGCCCGGGTCGATAGCAATCAGCCCCAGCATTTT
CASSKDRARVDSNQPQHF
>.|.|TRBJ2-1|14|TRBV2
TGTGCCAGCAGCCCCGAGGGTGCTTACAATGAGCAGTTCTTC
CASSPEGAYNEQFF
>.|.|TRBJ2-3|16|TRBV5-4
TGTGCCAGCAGCCAGGGCACCCCGGGCATCACGGATACGCAGTATTTT
CASSQGTPGITDTQYF
>TRBD2|.|TRBJ2-2|17|TRBV7-9
TGTGCCAGCAGCTTAGCTCCCCTAGCGGGAGACACCGGGGAGCTGTTTTTT
CASSLAPLAGDTGELFF
>.|.|TRBJ2-5|14|TRBV15
TGTGCCACCAGCCGCCGCGGGATCGAAGAGACCCAGTACTTC
CATSRRGIEETQYF
>.|few|TRBJ1-4|14|TRBV9
TGTGCCAGCAGCGTAGCGGAGGGACGGGAAAAACTGTTTTTT
CASSVAEGREKLFF
>TRBD1|once|TRBJ1-6|15|TRBV7-9
TGTGCCAGCAGCCGACAGACAGGGGGGAATTCACCCCTCCACTTT
CASSRQTGGNSPLHF
>.|.|TRBJ2-3|13|TRBV7-9
TGTGCCACGAGGGAGCCGAGCACAGATACGCAGTATTTT
CATREPSTDTQYF
>.|.|TRBJ2-5|15|TRBV28
TGTGCCAGCAGTTCGGAAGCGAGCTCCCAAGAGACCCAGTACTTC
CASSSEASSQETQYF
>.|few|TRBJ2-1|14|TRBV7-9
TGTGCCAGCAGCCTCACTCCTAGAGTCCATGAGCAGTTCTTC
CASSLTPRVHEQFF
>.|.|TRBJ1-4|13|TRBV7-9
TGTGCCAGCAGCTCTTATCCGGGGGGAAAACTGTTTTTT
CASSSYPGGKLFF